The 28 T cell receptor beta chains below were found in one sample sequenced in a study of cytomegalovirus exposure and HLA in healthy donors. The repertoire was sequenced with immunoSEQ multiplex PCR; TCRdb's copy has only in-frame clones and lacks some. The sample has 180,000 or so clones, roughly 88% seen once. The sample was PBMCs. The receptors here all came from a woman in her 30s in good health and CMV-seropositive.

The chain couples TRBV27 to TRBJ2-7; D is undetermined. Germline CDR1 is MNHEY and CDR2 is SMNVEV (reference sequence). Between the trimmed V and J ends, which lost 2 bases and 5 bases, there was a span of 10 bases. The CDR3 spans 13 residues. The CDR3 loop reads CASSLSQINEQYF. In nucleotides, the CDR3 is TGTGCCAGCAGTTTAAGTCAGATAAACGAGCAGTACTTC.

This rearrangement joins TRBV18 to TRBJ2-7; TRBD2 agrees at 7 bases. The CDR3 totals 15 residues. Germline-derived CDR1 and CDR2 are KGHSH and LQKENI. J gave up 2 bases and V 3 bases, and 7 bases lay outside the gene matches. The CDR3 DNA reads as TGTGCCAGCTCACCGGAGGGAGGGGCCACCTACGAGCAGTACTTC. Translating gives CASSPEGGATYEQYF.

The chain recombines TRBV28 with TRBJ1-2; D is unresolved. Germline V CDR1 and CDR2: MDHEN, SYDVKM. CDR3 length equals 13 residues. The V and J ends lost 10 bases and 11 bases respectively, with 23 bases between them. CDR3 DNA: TGTGCCACCCTTCTGGCTAACCTGGGAGGTTACACCTTC. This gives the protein CATLLANLGGYTF.

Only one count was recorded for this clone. CDR3 DNA sequence: TGCGCCACCACAGCGGGAGGACCTTACAATGAGCAGTTCTTC. This gives the protein CATTAGGPYNEQFF. This chain uses TRBV5-1 with TRBJ2-1, with TRBD2 matching 9 bases. J lost 4 bases, V lost 9 bases, and 8 bases had no gene match. The CDR3 sequence is 14 residues long. The germline V gene encodes CDR1 SGHRS and CDR2 YFSETQ.

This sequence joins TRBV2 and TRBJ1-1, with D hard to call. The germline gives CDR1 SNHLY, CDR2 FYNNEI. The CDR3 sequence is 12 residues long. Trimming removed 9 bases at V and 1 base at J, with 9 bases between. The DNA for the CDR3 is TGTGCCAGAGAGACGGGGAACACTGAAGCTTTCTTT. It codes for CARETGNTEAFF.

In DNA, the CDR3 is TGTGCCAGCAGTGACCCGCTAGCGCGCTCCTACAATGAGCAGTTCTTC. Its protein product is CASSDPLARSYNEQFF. The chain links TRBV2 to TRBJ2-1; possible D gene TRBD2, 6 bases. This CDR3 comprises 16 residues. V was shortened by 3 bases and J by 0 bases, with 12 bases between the two germline ends. Germline CDR1 reads SNHLY; CDR2 reads FYNNEI.

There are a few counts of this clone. The DNA for the CDR3 is TGTGCCAGCAGTGAAGCGCGAAGGGAGAATCAGCCCCAGCATTTT. This sequence encodes CASSEARRENQPQHF. V is TRBV2 and J is TRBJ1-5; the D is unclear. The CDR3 is 15 residues long. Per the germline V gene, CDR1 is SNHLY and CDR2 is FYNNEI. V lost 0 bases and J 4 bases, leaving 10 bases between the germline ends.

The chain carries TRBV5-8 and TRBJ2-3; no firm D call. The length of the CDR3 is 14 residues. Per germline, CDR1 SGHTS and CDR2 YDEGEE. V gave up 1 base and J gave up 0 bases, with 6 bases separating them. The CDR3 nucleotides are TGTGCCAGCAGCTTGACACAGAGCACAGATACGCAGTATTTT. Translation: CASSLTQSTDTQYF.

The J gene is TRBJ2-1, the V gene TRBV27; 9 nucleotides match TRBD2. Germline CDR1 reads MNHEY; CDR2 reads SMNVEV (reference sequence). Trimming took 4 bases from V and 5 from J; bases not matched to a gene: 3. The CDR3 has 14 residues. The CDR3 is CASSWTSVDNEQFF. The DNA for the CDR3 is TGTGCCAGCAGTTGGACTAGCGTTGACAATGAGCAGTTCTTC.

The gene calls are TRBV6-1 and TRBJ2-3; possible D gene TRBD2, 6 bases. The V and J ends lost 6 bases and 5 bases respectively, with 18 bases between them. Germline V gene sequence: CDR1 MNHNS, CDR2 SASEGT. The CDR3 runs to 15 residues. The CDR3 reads CASSPFGGMVDTQYF. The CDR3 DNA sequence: TGTGCCAGCAGCCCTTTTGGCGGGATGGTAGATACGCAGTATTTT.

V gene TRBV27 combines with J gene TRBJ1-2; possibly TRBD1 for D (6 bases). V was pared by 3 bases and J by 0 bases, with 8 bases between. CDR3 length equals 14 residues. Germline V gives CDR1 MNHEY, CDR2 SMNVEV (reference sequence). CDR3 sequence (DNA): TGTGCCAGCAGTTTGGACAGAGCTAACTATGGCTACACCTTC. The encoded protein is CASSLDRANYGYTF.

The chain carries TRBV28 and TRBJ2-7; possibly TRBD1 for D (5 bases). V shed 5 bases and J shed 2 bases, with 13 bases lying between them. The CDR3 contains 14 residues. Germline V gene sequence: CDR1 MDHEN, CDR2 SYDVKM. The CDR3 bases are TGTGCCAGCAGTCGCCGGACACTTGCCTACGAGCAGTACTTC. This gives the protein CASSRRTLAYEQYF.

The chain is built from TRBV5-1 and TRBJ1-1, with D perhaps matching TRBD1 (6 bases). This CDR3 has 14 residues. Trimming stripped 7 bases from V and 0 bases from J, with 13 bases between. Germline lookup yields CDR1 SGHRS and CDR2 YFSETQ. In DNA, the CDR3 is TGCGCCAGCGGTGGACAGTCCATGAACACTGAAGCTTTCTTT. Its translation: CASGGQSMNTEAFF. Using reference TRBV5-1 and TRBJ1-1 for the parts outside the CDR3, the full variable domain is KAGVTQTPRYLIKTRGQQVTLSCSPISGHRSVSWYQQTPGQGLQFLFEYFSETQRNKGNFPGRFSGRQFSNSRSEMNVSTLELGDSALYLCASGGQSMNTEAFFGQGTRLTVV.

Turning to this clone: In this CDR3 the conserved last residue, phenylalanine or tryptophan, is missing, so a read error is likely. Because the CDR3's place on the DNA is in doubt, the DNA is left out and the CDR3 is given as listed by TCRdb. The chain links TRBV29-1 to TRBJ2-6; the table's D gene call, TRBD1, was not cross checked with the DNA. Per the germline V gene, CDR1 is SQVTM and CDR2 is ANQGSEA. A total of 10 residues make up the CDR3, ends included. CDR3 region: CSVDPTEPIS.

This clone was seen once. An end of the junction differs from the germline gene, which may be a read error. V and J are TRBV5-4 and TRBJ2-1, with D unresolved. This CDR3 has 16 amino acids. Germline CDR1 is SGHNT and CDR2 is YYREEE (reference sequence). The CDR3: CASRLAAEPSYNEQFF. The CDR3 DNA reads TGTGCCAGCAGATTGGCGGCGGAGCCCTCATACAATGAGCAGTTCTTC.

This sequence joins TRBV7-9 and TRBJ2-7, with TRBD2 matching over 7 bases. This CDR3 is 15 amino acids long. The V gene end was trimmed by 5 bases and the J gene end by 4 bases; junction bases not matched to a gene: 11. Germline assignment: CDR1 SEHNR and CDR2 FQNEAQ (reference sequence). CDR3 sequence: CASSPQRDFAYEQYF. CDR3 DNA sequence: TGTGCCAGCAGCCCACAGCGGGATTTCGCGTACGAGCAGTACTTC.

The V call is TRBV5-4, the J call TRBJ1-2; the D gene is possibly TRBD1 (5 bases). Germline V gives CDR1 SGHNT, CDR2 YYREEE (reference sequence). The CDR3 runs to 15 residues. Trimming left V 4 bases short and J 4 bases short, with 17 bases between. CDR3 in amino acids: CASSTAGGVGYGYTF. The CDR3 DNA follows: TGTGCCAGCAGCACGGCTGGGGGGGTGGGCTATGGCTACACCTTC.

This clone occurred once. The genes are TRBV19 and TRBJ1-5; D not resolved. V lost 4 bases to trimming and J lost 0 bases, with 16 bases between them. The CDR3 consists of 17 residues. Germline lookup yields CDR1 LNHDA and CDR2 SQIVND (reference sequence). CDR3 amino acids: CASSTTGFTYSNQPQHF. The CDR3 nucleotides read TGTGCCAGTAGTACCACGGGATTCACTTATAGCAATCAGCCCCAGCATTTT.

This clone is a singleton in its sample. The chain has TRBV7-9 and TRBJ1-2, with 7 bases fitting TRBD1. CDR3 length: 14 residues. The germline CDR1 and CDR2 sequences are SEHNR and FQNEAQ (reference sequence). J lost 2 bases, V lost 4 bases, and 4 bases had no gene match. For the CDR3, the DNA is TGTGCCAGCAGCTCTGGGACAGTCAACTATGGCTACACCTTC. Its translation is CASSSGTVNYGYTF. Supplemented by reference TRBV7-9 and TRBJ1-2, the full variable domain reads DTGVSQNPRHKITKRGQNVTFRCDPISEHNRLYWYRQTLGQGPEFLTYFQNEAQLEKSRLLSDRFSAERPKGSFSTLEIQRTEQGDSAMYLCASSSGTVNYGYTFGSGTRLTVV.

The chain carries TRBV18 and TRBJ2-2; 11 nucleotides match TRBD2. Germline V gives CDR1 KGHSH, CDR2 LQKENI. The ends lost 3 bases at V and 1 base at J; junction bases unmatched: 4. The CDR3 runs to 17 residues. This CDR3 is CASSPQLAGVNTGELFF. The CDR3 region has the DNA TGTGCCAGCTCACCCCAACTAGCGGGAGTGAACACCGGGGAGCTGTTTTTT.

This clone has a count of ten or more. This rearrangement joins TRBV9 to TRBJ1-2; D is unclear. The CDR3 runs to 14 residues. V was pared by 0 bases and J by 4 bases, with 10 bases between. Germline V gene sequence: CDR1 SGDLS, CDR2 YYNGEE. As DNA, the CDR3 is TGTGCCAGCAGCGTAGGAGACGGAGGCTATGGCTACACCTTC. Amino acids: CASSVGDGGYGYTF.

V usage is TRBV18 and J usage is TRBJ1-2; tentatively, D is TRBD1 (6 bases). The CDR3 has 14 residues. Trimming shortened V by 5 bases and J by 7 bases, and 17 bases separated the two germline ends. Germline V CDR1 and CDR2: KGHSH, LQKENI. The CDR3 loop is CASSSSDRRGGYTF. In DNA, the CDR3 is TGTGCCAGCTCATCCTCGGACAGAAGGGGTGGCTACACCTTC. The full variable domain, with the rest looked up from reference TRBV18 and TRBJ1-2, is NAGVMQNPRHLVRRRGQEARLRCSPMKGHSHVYWYRQLPEEGLKFMVYLQKENIIDESGMPKERFSAEFPKEGPSILRIQQVVRGDSAAYFCASSSSDRRGGYTFGSGTRLTVV.

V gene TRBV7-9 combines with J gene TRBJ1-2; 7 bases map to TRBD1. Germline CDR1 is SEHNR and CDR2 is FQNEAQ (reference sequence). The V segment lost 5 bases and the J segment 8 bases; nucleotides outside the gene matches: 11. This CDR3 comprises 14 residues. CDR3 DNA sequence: TGTGCCAGCAGCGGCTCCGAGGGGGCGCGGGGCTACACCTTC. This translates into CASSGSEGARGYTF. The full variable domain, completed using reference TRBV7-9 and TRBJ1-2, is DTGVSQNPRHKITKRGQNVTFRCDPISEHNRLYWYRQTLGQGPEFLTYFQNEAQLEKSRLLSDRFSAERPKGSFSTLEIQRTEQGDSAMYLCASSGSEGARGYTFGSGTRLTVV.

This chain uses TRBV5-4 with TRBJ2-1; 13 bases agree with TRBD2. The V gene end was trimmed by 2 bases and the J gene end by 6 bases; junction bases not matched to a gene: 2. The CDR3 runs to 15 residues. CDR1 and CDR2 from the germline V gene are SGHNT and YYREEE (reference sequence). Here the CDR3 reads CASSFTSGRVNEQFF. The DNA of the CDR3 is TGTGCCAGCAGCTTCACTAGCGGGAGGGTCAATGAGCAGTTCTTC.

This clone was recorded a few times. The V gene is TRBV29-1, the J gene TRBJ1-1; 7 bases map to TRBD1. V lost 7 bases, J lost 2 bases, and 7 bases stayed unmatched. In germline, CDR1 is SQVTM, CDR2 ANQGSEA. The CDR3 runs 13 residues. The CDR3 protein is CSGGQTINTEAFF. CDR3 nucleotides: TGCAGCGGGGGACAGACTATAAACACTGAAGCTTTCTTT.

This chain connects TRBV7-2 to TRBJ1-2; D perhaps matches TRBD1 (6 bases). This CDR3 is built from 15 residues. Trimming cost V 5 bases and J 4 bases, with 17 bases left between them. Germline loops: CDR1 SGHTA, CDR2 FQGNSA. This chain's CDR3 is CASSPGGGGGYGYTF. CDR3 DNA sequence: TGTGCCAGCAGCCCAGGCGGGGGAGGGGGCTATGGCTACACCTTC. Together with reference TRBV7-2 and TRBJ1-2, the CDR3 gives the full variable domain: GAGVSQSPSNKVTEKGKDVELRCDPISGHTALYWYRQSLGQGLEFLIYFQGNSAPDKSGLPSDRFSAERTGGSVSTLTIQRTQQEDSAVYLCASSPGGGGGYGYTFGSGTRLTVV.

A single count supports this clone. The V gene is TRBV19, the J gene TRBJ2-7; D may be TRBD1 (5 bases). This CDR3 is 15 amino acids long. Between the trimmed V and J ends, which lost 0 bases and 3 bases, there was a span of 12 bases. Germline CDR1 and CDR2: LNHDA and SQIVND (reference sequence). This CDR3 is CASSIDDREDYEQYF. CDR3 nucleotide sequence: TGTGCCAGTAGTATAGATGACAGAGAGGACTACGAGCAGTACTTC.

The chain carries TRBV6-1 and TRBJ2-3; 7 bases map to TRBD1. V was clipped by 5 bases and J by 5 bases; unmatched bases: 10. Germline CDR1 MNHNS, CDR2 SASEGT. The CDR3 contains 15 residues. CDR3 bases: TGTGCCAGCAGTACAGGGGTGCAGGTAGTAGATACGCAGTATTTT. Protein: CASSTGVQVVDTQYF.